The 16 T cell receptor beta chains below come from one sample, sequenced in a study of T cell repertoires in cytomegalovirus infection. No antigen has been assigned to these receptors. One entry per CDR3 protein results from TCRdb running MiXCR on the reads. The sample lists a few hundred thousand distinct CDR3 sequences; around 29% were seen once. This specimen consisted of cultured PBMCs, obtained from culture after CMV antigen stimulation. The receptors shown here come from a human donor in good health (CMV status not recorded). Some clones in this sample may be carry-over from other donors' samples.

The rearrangement joins TRBV29-1 to TRBJ2-5; the match to TRBD1 covers 7 bases. The CDR3 spans 11 residues. V lost 6 bases to trimming and J lost 5 bases; unmatched junction nucleotides: 3. Germline V lookup: CDR1 SQVTM, CDR2 ANQGSEA. The CDR3 spells CSVDRVETQYF. The DNA of the CDR3 is TGCAGCGTAGACAGGGTGGAGACCCAGTACTTC.

There are a few counts of this clonotype. The chain carries TRBV6-6 and TRBJ1-5; D is unresolved. The germline gives CDR1 MNHNY, CDR2 SVGAGI (reference sequence). The CDR3 length is 12 residues. Trimming left V 5 bases short and J 11 bases short, with 13 bases between. CDR3 protein: CASSTSGPAQHF. The DNA for the CDR3 is TGTGCCAGCAGTACCAGCGGCCCGGCCCAGCATTTT.

V is TRBV14 and J is TRBJ1-3; D gene ambiguous. This CDR3 has 14 residues. V shed 6 bases and J shed 0 bases, with 9 bases lying between them. Germline CDR1 SGHDN, CDR2 FVKESK. CDR3 sequence reads: CASSPNYSGNTIYF. DNA for the CDR3: TGTGCCAGCAGTCCTAATTACTCTGGAAACACCATATATTTT.

The chain joins TRBV11-1 to TRBJ2-3; D is ambiguous. The V and J ends lost 0 bases and 0 bases respectively, with 4 bases between them. The CDR3 consists of 14 residues. The germline V gene encodes CDR1 SGHAT and CDR2 FQDESV (reference sequence). This CDR3 reads CASSLATSTDTQYF. CDR3 coding DNA: TGTGCCAGCAGCTTAGCCACCAGCACAGATACGCAGTATTTT.

The chain joins TRBV10-3 to TRBJ2-1; D tentatively fits TRBD1 or TRBD2 (6 bases each). V was shortened by 8 bases and J by 5 bases, with 16 bases between the two germline ends. This CDR3 is 14 amino acids long. Germline V gene sequence: CDR1 ENHRY, CDR2 SYGVKD. CDR3 coding DNA: TGTGCCATCGGCAGCTTAGGGGGGAACAATGAGCAGTTCTTC. Its translation is CAIGSLGGNNEQFF.

The V gene is TRBV27, the J gene TRBJ2-1; D unresolved. Germline V gene data show CDR1 as MNHEY and CDR2 as SMNVEV (reference sequence). V lost 7 bases and J lost 6, with 10 bases in between. This CDR3 region has 12 residues. The CDR3 sequence: CASTSSSNEQFF. In nucleotides, the CDR3 is TGTGCCAGCACTTCGAGTAGCAATGAGCAGTTCTTC.

This clonotype was detected a few times. V and J are TRBV7-2 and TRBJ2-7; TRBD2 aligns across 11 bases. Trimming at V came to 0 bases and at J to 5 bases, leaving 9 bases not matched to a gene. Germline V gene data show CDR1 as SGHTA and CDR2 as FQGNSA. The CDR3 sequence is 17 residues long. CDR3 loop: CASSLALTSGSIHEQYF. The DNA of the CDR3 is TGTGCCAGCAGCTTAGCGCTCACTAGCGGGAGTATCCACGAGCAGTACTTC. Using reference TRBV7-2 and TRBJ2-7 for the parts outside the CDR3, the full variable domain is GAGVSQSPSNKVTEKGKDVELRCDPISGHTALYWYRQSLGQGLEFLIYFQGNSAPDKSGLPSDRFSAERTGGSVSTLTIQRTQQEDSAVYLCASSLALTSGSIHEQYFGPGTRLTVT.

This clonotype occurred a few times. J is TRBJ1-1 and V is TRBV6-5, with a possible D match to TRBD1 (5 bases). V dropped 11 bases and J dropped 0 bases, with 16 bases sitting between them. The CDR3 is made up of 14 amino acids. CDR1 MNHEY and CDR2 SVGAGI come from the germline V gene. Written as DNA, the CDR3 is TGTGCCGTTCTTCGGGGGTTCATGAACACTGAAGCTTTCTTT. Its protein product is CAVLRGFMNTEAFF.

This rearrangement joins TRBV12-3 or TRBV12-4 to TRBJ1-1; D possibly corresponds to TRBD1 (6 bases). Deletions cut 3 bases from V and 7 bases from J, with 12 bases between. This CDR3 comprises 13 residues. The CDR3 region has the DNA TGTGCCAGCAGTTTTGGGGGGCGAGGTGAAGCTTTCTTT. This encodes CASSFGGRGEAFF.

The genes are TRBV9 and TRBJ2-3; D may be TRBD2 (6 bases). Germline CDR1 SGDLS, CDR2 YYNGEE. The CDR3 has 15 residues. Trimming stripped 0 bases from V and 6 bases from J, with 14 bases between. This CDR3 is CASSVVGLARDTQYF. DNA of the CDR3: TGTGCCAGCAGCGTAGTCGGTCTAGCGAGGGATACGCAGTATTTT.

This clonotype was detected only a few times. The rearrangement links TRBV27 to TRBJ2-7; weak D call: TRBD1 (6 bases). Germline CDR1 is MNHEY and CDR2 is SMNVEV (reference sequence). V dropped 9 bases and J dropped 4 bases, with 16 bases sitting between them. The CDR3 is 13 residues long. The CDR3 nucleotides are TGTGCCAGTAGAGCCGGGACAAAATACGAGCAGTACTTC. Protein sequence: CASRAGTKYEQYF.

The genes are TRBV12-3 or TRBV12-4 and TRBJ1-2; maybe TRBD1 (5 bases). This CDR3 has 15 residues. The V end lost 6 bases, the J end lost 5 bases, and 19 bases lay between the germline ends. This CDR3 reads CASSSTLGRAYGYTF. The CDR3 nucleotides read TGTGCCAGCAGCTCCACCCTGGGACGGGCTTATGGCTACACCTTC.

This sequence joins TRBV10-3 and TRBJ2-7, with 8 bases aligning to TRBD2. In germline, CDR1 is ENHRY, CDR2 SYGVKD. This CDR3 comprises 17 residues. V lost 2 bases, J lost 6 bases, and 15 bases stayed unmatched. DNA of the CDR3: TGTGCCATCAGTGAGCCCCCCCGGGGTAGCGGGGAACCCGAGCAGTACTTC. It codes for CAISEPPRGSGEPEQYF.

This chain links TRBV12-3 or TRBV12-4 with TRBJ1-4; 7 bases map to TRBD1. V lost 6 bases and J lost 0; bases outside the gene matches: 7. The CDR3 totals 16 residues. The CDR3 reads CASRPGQTPTNEKLFF. CDR3 in DNA: TGTGCCAGCAGACCGGGACAGACGCCAACTAATGAAAAACTGTTTTTT.

This clonotype appeared a few times. V usage is TRBV19 and J usage is TRBJ2-7; D is tentatively TRBD1 or TRBD2 (5 bases each). V lost 11 bases and J lost 2, with 19 bases in between. The CDR3 covers 14 residues. Germline assignment: CDR1 LNHDA and CDR2 SQIVND (reference sequence). The CDR3 is CASQPGPGTYEQYF. DNA for the CDR3: TGTGCCTCCCAACCGGGACCGGGGACCTACGAGCAGTACTTC. The full variable domain, completed using reference TRBV19 and TRBJ2-7, is DGGITQSPKYLFRKEGQNVTLSCEQNLNHDAMYWYRQDPGQGLRLIYYSQIVNDFQKGDIAEGYSVSREKKESFPLTVTSAQKNPTAFYLCASQPGPGTYEQYFGPGTRLTVT.

This clonotype occurred many times. The J gene is TRBJ1-1, the V gene TRBV6-1; D is undetermined. The CDR3 is 14 residues long. Per the germline V gene, CDR1 is MNHNS and CDR2 is SASEGT. Trimming shortened V by 4 bases and J by 4 bases, and 13 bases separated the two germline ends. CDR3 sequence (DNA): TGTGCCAGCAGTGCTCAGAAGGGCCCCACTGAAGCTTTCTTT. Its translation: CASSAQKGPTEAFF.